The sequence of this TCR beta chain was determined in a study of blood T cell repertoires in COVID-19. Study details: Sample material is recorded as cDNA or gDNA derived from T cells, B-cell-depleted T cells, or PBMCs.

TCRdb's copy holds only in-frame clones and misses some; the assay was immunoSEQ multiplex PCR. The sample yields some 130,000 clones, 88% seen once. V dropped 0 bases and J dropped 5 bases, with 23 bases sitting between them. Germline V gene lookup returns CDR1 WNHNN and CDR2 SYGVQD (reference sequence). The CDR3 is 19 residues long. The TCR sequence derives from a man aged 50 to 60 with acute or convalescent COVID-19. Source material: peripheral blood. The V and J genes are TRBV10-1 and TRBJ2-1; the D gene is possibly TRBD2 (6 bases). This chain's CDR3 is CASSESSHLARSAHNEQFF. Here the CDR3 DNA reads TGCGCCAGCAGTGAGTCTTCCCACCTAGCGCGGTCTGCCCACAATGAGCAGTTCTTC.